Listed below are T cell receptor beta chains from one sample, sequenced in a study of T-cell reconstitution after alpha-beta-depleted transplantation in children. TCRdb itself ran the PCR reads through MiXCR, one entry per CDR3 protein. The data show approximately 150,000 distinct CDR3 sequences, about 9% seen once. The sample in question was PBMCs, mostly from graft donor cells, obtained 180 days after TCRalphabeta/CD19-depleted stem cell transplant. The receptors here all came from a female patient aged 2-10 years who had a stem cell transplant for congenital amegakaryocytic thrombocytopenia, so the T cells may come from the graft donor. Both conserved end residues are part of each CDR3. D genes are given only for firm matches. Size is omitted from some rows. Given values are once, few, many or a class for expanded clones.

>TRBV5-1|15|TRBJ2-1|.|many
TGCGCCAGCAGCTTGCGACAGCATACCTACAATGAGCAGTTCTTC
CASSLRQHTYNEQFF
>TRBV29-1|13|TRBJ2-5|TRBD1|many
TGCAGCGTTTCCTGGACAGGGGAAGAGACCCAGTACTTC
CSVSWTGEETQYF
>TRBV12-3/TRBV12-4|13|TRBJ2-1|TRBD1|many
TGTGCCAGCAGTGGGACAGGCACTAATGAGCAGTTCTTC
CASSGTGTNEQFF
>TRBV20-1|13|TRBJ1-6|TRBD1|.
TGCAGTGCTAGCCTCAGGGGGGATTCACCCCTCCACTTT
CSASLRGDSPLHF
>TRBV7-9|12|TRBJ1-6|.|many
TGTGCCAGCAGCATCGAGAATTCACCCCTCCACTTT
CASSIENSPLHF
>TRBV5-6|13|TRBJ1-1|TRBD1|.
TGTGCCAGCGGACGACAGGGAAACTTTGAAGCTTTCTTT
CASGRQGNFEAFF
>TRBV29-1|16|TRBJ2-2|.|few
TGCAGCGTTAACAAGGAGGGGGGGTGGGACACCGGGGAGCTGTTTTTT
CSVNKEGGWDTGELFF
>TRBV7-8|13|TRBJ1-2|.|many
TGTGCCAGCAGCTTAGTCTCGGGTTATGGCTACACCTTC
CASSLVSGYGYTF
>TRBV5-1|15|TRBJ2-7|.|many
TGCGCCAGCAGCAAGGAACCGGGACAAGCCTACGAGCAGTACTTC
CASSKEPGQAYEQYF
>TRBV12-3/TRBV12-4|15|TRBJ1-2|.|few
TGTGCCAGCAGCTCCGGGGTAGGGTGGAGCAGGGGCTACACCTTC
CASSSGVGWSRGYTF
>TRBV20-1|18|TRBJ2-3|TRBD2|many
TGCAGTGCTCCCCCTAGCGGGAGGTACCCCAGGGGCACAGATACGCAGTATTTT
CSAPPSGRYPRGTDTQYF
>TRBV20-1|17|TRBJ1-5|TRBD1|.
TGCAGTGCTAGACGTTGGACAGGGGGATTCCAGGATCAGCCCCAGCATTTT
CSARRWTGGFQDQPQHF
>TRBV29-1|13|TRBJ1-2|.|many
TGCAGCGTTGAAGACGTAGTAAACTATGGCTACACCTTC
CSVEDVVNYGYTF
>TRBV28|11|TRBJ1-2|.|.
TGTGCCAGCAGTTACAGCTATGGCTACACCTTC
CASSYSYGYTF
>TRBV28|17|TRBJ1-2|.|many
TGTGCCAGCAGTTCCCCGTGGAGGGGGAGACATCTCTATGGCTACACCTTC
CASSSPWRGRHLYGYTF
>TRBV20-1|10|TRBJ1-6|.|few
TGCAGTGCTCCCGAGGGCCCCCTCCACTTT
CSAPEGPLHF
>TRBV5-1|11|TRBJ2-5|.|many
TGCGCCAGCAGCCAGACGGAGACCCAGTACTTC
CASSQTETQYF
>TRBV7-3|15|TRBJ2-1|.|many
TGTGCCAGCAGCCAGGGGGGAGGGCCCCCAATTGAGCAGTTCTTC
CASSQGGGPPIEQFF
>TRBV20-1|12|TRBJ1-4|.|many
TGCAGTGCTAGTTTGGGGAGTGAAAAACTGTTTTTT
CSASLGSEKLFF
>TRBV19|16|TRBJ2-5|TRBD2|.
TGTGCCAGTAGTATATTCGGCCGACTAGCGCAAGAGACCCAGTACTTC
CASSIFGRLAQETQYF
>TRBV25-1|11|TRBJ2-5|.|few
TGTGCCAGCAGACAACTGGAGACCCAGTACTTC
CASRQLETQYF
>TRBV7-3|14|TRBJ2-1|.|many
TGTGCCAGCAGCTTAAATCGAATCGCCGATGAGCAGTTCTTC
CASSLNRIADEQFF
>TRBV29-1|14|TRBJ2-7|.|many
TGCAGCGTTGAAAGCAGTTACTCCCCCGACGAGCAGTACTTC
CSVESSYSPDEQYF
>TRBV7-9|17|TRBJ2-2|TRBD1|.
TGTGCCAGCAGCCGGACAGGGGGCGCGACGAACACCGGGGAGCTGTTTTTT
CASSRTGGATNTGELFF
>TRBV20-1|15|TRBJ2-1|TRBD2|.
TGCAGTGCTAGAAGGGGGCGGGGGGGCCGCGATGAGCAGTTCTTC
CSARRGRGGRDEQFF
>TRBV14|13|TRBJ2-5|.|many
TGTGCCAGCAGCCAACTAGGGCAAGAGACCCAGTACTTC
CASSQLGQETQYF
>TRBV4-1|13|TRBJ1-1|.|.
TGCGCCAGCAGCCAAGTGGACAGAGGCGGAGCTTTCTTT
CASSQVDRGGAFF
>TRBV2|13|TRBJ2-5|.|few
TGTGCCAGCGGAAAACAGGGTAAAGAGACCCAGTACTTC
CASGKQGKETQYF
>TRBV20-1|13|TRBJ2-5|.|.
TGCAGTGCTAGAGAGAGGGGGAGAGAGACCCAGTACTTC
CSARERGRETQYF
>TRBV7-9|13|TRBJ2-1|.|many
TGTGCCAGCAGCTTAGTGGCTTACAATGAGCAGTTCTTC
CASSLVAYNEQFF
>TRBV20-1|13|TRBJ2-7|TRBD2|.
TGCAGTGGTAATCTAGCGGGAGTAGGGGAGCAGTACTTC
CSGNLAGVGEQYF
>TRBV3-1|14|TRBJ2-7|TRBD1|many
TGTGCCAGCAGCCACCCGGGACAGGGGAGCGAGCAGTACTTC
CASSHPGQGSEQYF
>TRBV20-1|15|TRBJ1-6|.|many
TGCAGTGCTAGGGACTTTAGCTCCTATAATTCACCCCTCCACTTT
CSARDFSSYNSPLHF
>TRBV20-1|10|TRBJ1-2|.|many
TGCAGTGCTGGGGATCGAGGCTACACCTTC
CSAGDRGYTF
>TRBV6-5|14|TRBJ1-5|.|.
TGTGCCAGCAGTTACGACAGCAGCAATCAGCCCCAGCATTTT
CASSYDSSNQPQHF
>TRBV12-3/TRBV12-4|12|TRBJ2-7|.|many
TGTGCCAGCAGTCGGGACACCTACGAGCAGTACTTC
CASSRDTYEQYF
>TRBV3-1|11|TRBJ1-1|.|few
TGTGCCAGCAGCCGAGGCACTGAAGCTTTCTTT
CASSRGTEAFF
>TRBV5-1|17|TRBJ2-1|TRBD1|many
TGCGCCAGCAGCTTGGCGGACAGGGGAGTGGGCTACAATGAGCAGTTCTTC
CASSLADRGVGYNEQFF
>TRBV7-9|12|TRBJ2-3|.|few
TGTGCCAGCAGCCAGTCTGTTGATACGCAGTATTTT
CASSQSVDTQYF
>TRBV10-3|13|TRBJ1-2|.|many
TGTGCCATCAGTGATTCCGACCGGGGTGGCTACACCTTC
CAISDSDRGGYTF
>TRBV4-1|17|TRBJ2-3|.|.
TGCGCCAGCAGCCACCCAACAAGCATCCTTCGCACAGATACGCAGTATTTT
CASSHPTSILRTDTQYF
>TRBV12-3/TRBV12-4|10|TRBJ2-3|.|few
TGTGCCAACAGTAAGGATACGCAGTATTTT
CANSKDTQYF
>TRBV29-1|13|TRBJ2-6|.|.
TGCAGCGTTGCGTCAGGCGGGGCCAACGGCCTGACTTTC
CSVASGGANGLTF
>TRBV2|15|TRBJ1-2|.|few
TGTGCCAGCAGTATCGTCCGCGGGGGAGGGTATGGCTACACCTTC
CASSIVRGGGYGYTF
>TRBV10-3|15|TRBJ1-2|.|few
TGTGCCATCAGTGAGTCGGAGGGGAGAGACTATGGCTACACCTTC
CAISESEGRDYGYTF